These 5 T cell receptor beta chains were all obtained from the same sample, sequenced in a study of T cell repertoires in cytomegalovirus infection. TCRdb passed the reads through MiXCR, listing each CDR3 protein once. Of around 450,000 distinct CDR3 sequences listed, approximately 31% are singletons. The source material was PBMCs. The receptors come from a human donor in good health (CMV status not recorded). Some clones in this sample may be carry-over from other donors' samples.

The sample holds many counts of this clonotype. V and J are TRBV4-2 and TRBJ2-1; D is perhaps TRBD1 (5 bases). The V end was cut by 1 base, the J end by 4 bases, with 11 bases between. Germline CDR1 reads LGHNA; CDR2 reads YNFKEQ. The CDR3 is 15 residues long. In DNA form, the CDR3 reads TGTGCCAGCAGCCAAGGGGCAGGGCCGTACAATGAGCAGTTCTTC. Encoded protein: CASSQGAGPYNEQFF.

The J gene is TRBJ2-1, the V gene TRBV27; D remains unclear. The germline V gene encodes CDR1 MNHEY and CDR2 SMNVEV (reference sequence). Trimming cost V 3 bases and J 0 bases, with 18 bases left between them. This CDR3 spans 18 amino acids. The CDR3 loop reads CASSLSSQAPSSYNEQFF. CDR3 DNA sequence: TGTGCCAGCAGTTTGTCCTCCCAAGCGCCGAGCTCCTACAATGAGCAGTTCTTC.

This clonotype was seen many times. The CDR3 protein is CASSLGWLAGYYNEQFF. The CDR3 DNA is TGTGCCAGCAGCTTAGGATGGCTAGCGGGTTACTACAATGAGCAGTTCTTC. The rearrangement uses TRBV7-8 and TRBJ2-1, with 8 positions matching TRBD2. This CDR3 has 17 amino acids. Per the germline V gene, CDR1 is SGHVS and CDR2 is FQNEAQ. The trim removed 1 base at V and 3 bases at J, leaving 8 bases unmatched.

This clonotype was found a few times. This chain uses TRBV20-1 with TRBJ2-7, with 7 bases that match TRBD1. This CDR3 has 14 residues. Trimming took 2 bases from V and 4 from J; bases not matched to a gene: 8. Per the germline V gene, CDR1 is DFQATT and CDR2 is SNEGSKA (reference sequence). The CDR3 here is CSARPQGREYEQYF. CDR3 DNA sequence: TGCAGTGCTAGACCACAGGGGCGTGAATACGAGCAGTACTTC.

In its sample, this clonotype was seen a few times. The rearrangement links TRBV5-6 to TRBJ2-7, with TRBD1 matching 7 bases. V shed 4 bases and J 5 bases; nucleotides not matched to a gene: 12. The CDR3 loop spans 15 amino acids. Per germline, CDR1 SGHDT and CDR2 YYEEEE. CDR3 loop: CASSLPTGSGHEQYF. DNA of the CDR3: TGTGCCAGCAGCCTGCCGACAGGGAGTGGCCACGAGCAGTACTTC.